The 3 T cell receptor beta chains reported below all come from one sample, sequenced in a study of shared clonotypes between healthy human individuals. This table comes from immunoSEQ multiplex PCR, and its TCRdb copy is limited to in-frame clones, with some not included. Altogether about 2.5 million clones are present, under 95% being singletons, with the ten largest covering roughly 0.34%. Source material: naive CD4+ T cells from PBMCs. Specified subset: CD45RA+ positively selected. The receptors shown here come from a man in his late teens or twenties in good health. Some clones in this sample may be carry-over from other donors' samples.

CDR3 loop: CASRPRRGSQGANIQYF. CDR3 nucleotide sequence: TGTGCAAGTCGCCCAAGAAGGGGATCACAGGGGGCCAACATTCAGTACTTC. The chain employs TRBV12-2 and TRBJ2-4; TRBD1, the table's D call, lacks a check against the DNA. TRBV12-2 is a pseudogene segment. This CDR3 comprises 17 residues.

Remarks on this clone: The sample holds other DNA sequences that translate to the same CDR3. The J gene is TRBJ2-7, the V gene TRBV5-1; possibly TRBD1 for D (5 bases). The CDR3 extends over 14 amino acids. Per germline, CDR1 SGHRS and CDR2 YFSETQ. Trimming left V 3 bases short and J 1 base short, with 11 bases between. For the CDR3, the DNA is TGCGCCAGCAGCTCCCCAGACAGTTCCTACGAGCAGTACTTC. It codes for CASSSPDSSYEQYF. Drawing the rest from reference TRBV5-1 and TRBJ2-7, the complete variable domain is KAGVTQTPRYLIKTRGQQVTLSCSPISGHRSVSWYQQTPGQGLQFLFEYFSETQRNKGNFPGRFSGRQFSNSRSEMNVSTLELGDSALYLCASSSPDSSYEQYFGPGTRLTVT.

The chain joins TRBV7-9 to TRBJ2-7, with D hard to call. Between the trimmed V and J ends, which lost 5 bases and 3 bases, there was a span of 17 bases. Germline CDR1 SEHNR, CDR2 FQNEAQ (reference sequence). The CDR3 contains 15 residues. CDR3 sequence reads: CASSPDPLPDYEQYF. The DNA for the CDR3 is TGTGCCAGCAGCCCGGACCCCTTACCGGACTACGAGCAGTACTTC.